This T cell receptor (beta chain) originates from a study of blood T cell repertoires in COVID-19. Study overall: Sources were T cells, B-cell-depleted T cells, or PBMCs; the material itself was cDNA or gDNA.

Per the authors' pipeline: Estimates of nucleated cell counts were drawn from the amplification of reference gene primers. Repertoires were generated with immunoSEQ multiplex PCR, while TCRdb's copy carries only in-frame clones and drops some. D and trimming were read from the DNA, whereas the V and J calls and clone size are those reported in that table. The sample has 150,000 to 200,000 clones, approximately 91% seen once. The CDR3 sequence is 14 residues long. V was trimmed by 5 bases and J by 5 bases, leaving 13 bases between them. Germline loops: CDR1 SNHLY, CDR2 FYNNEI. The sequenced material came from peripheral blood. The chain uses TRBV2 and TRBJ1-5, with D perhaps TRBD1 (6 bases). The clonotype was recovered from a man in his 70s with active or convalescent COVID-19. CDR3 DNA sequence: TGTGCCAGCAGTACACAGGGTTGGGATCAGCCCCAGCATTTT. Translation: CASSTQGWDQPQHF.